A single sample is the source of the 20 T cell receptor beta chains below, sequenced in a study of regulatory T cells in long-lasting Graves disease. Time point indicated: newly diagnosed GD, antithyroid drugs for less than 3 months. Generation of the TCR library employed RNA extracted from PBMCs. CDR3 regions were amplified by Arm-PCR using iRepertoire HTBI primers to build TCR beta libraries. TCRdb re-called the multiplex PCR reads with MiXCR, one entry per CDR3 protein. The sample includes about 520,000 distinct CDR3 sequences, more than 10% of them seen just once. The same sample was also studied in work on T cells in Graves' hyperthyroidism and ophthalmopathy.

The sequencing used peripheral blood mononuclear cells (PBMCs), collected at new diagnosis, from a patient treated with antithyroid drugs. The source is a woman in her 30s with Graves disease.

In its sample, this clonotype was seen many times. The chain couples TRBV30 to TRBJ2-3; a weak D match, TRBD2 (7 bases). Trimming stripped 0 bases from V and 3 bases from J, with 10 bases between. CDR1 and CDR2 from the germline V gene are GTSNPN and SVGIG (reference sequence). The CDR3 runs 14 residues. The CDR3 spells CAWSVGGRTDTQYF. CDR3 sequence (DNA): TGTGCCTGGAGTGTGGGGGGGCGGACAGATACGCAGTATTTT. Supplemented by reference TRBV30 and TRBJ2-3, the full variable domain reads SQTIHQWPATLVQPVGSPLSLECTVEGTSNPNLYWYRQAAGRGLQLLFYSVGIGQISSEVPQNLSASRPQDRQFILSSKKLLLSDSGFYLCAWSVGGRTDTQYFGPGTRLTVL.

This clonotype was detected many times. The rearrangement uses TRBV20-1 and TRBJ2-3; the D is unclear. Germline V gene lookup returns CDR1 DFQATT and CDR2 SNEGSKA (reference sequence). The CDR3 covers 10 residues. V lost 6 bases and J lost 6, with 7 bases in between. CDR3 sequence: CSAPLDTQYF. The CDR3 region has the DNA TGCAGTGCCCCGCTGGATACGCAGTATTTT.

This clonotype was picked up many times. This chain joins TRBV20-1 and TRBJ1-2; D is perhaps TRBD1 (5 bases). Germline values: CDR1 DFQATT, CDR2 SNEGSKA (reference sequence). This CDR3 region has 15 residues. Trimming shortened V by 1 base and J by 7 bases, and 19 bases separated the two germline ends. CDR3 coding DNA: TGCAGTGCTAGAGGTCCGGGGCCCGCGGTTGCTGGCTACACCTTC. This gives the protein CSARGPGPAVAGYTF.

This clonotype was detected ten times or more. V is TRBV30 and J is TRBJ2-3; the match to TRBD2 covers 9 bases. The CDR3 covers 13 residues. V was pared by 8 bases and J by 1 base, with 4 bases of the junction left unmatched. CDR1 and CDR2 from the germline V gene are GTSNPN and SVGIG (reference sequence). The CDR3 loop reads CAHRTSGTDTQYF. Written as DNA, the CDR3 is TGTGCCCACAGGACTAGCGGCACAGATACGCAGTATTTT.

The sample holds many counts of this clonotype. The rearrangement links TRBV27 to TRBJ1-1; D is uncertain. The CDR3 sequence is 13 residues long. The ends were cut back, 5 bases at V and 6 bases at J, with 13 bases in the middle. Germline assignment: CDR1 MNHEY and CDR2 SMNVEV (reference sequence). CDR3 amino acids: CASSPGVVAEAFF. For the CDR3, the DNA is TGTGCCAGCAGTCCCGGTGTGGTGGCTGAAGCTTTCTTT.

This clonotype was counted many times. The V gene is TRBV10-2, the J gene TRBJ1-1, with no clear D. Germline V lookup: CDR1 WSHSY, CDR2 SAAADI. Trimming took off 2 bases at V and 1 base at J, with 5 bases between the two ends. The CDR3 totals 13 residues. The CDR3 nucleotides are TGCGCCAGCAGTGAGAAGGGGAACACTGAAGCTTTCTTT. Encoded protein: CASSEKGNTEAFF.

The chain has TRBV6-2 or TRBV6-3 and TRBJ2-7, with TRBD2 matching over 9 bases. The trim removed 5 bases at V and 3 bases at J, leaving 5 bases unmatched. From germline, CDR1 is MNHEY and CDR2 SVGEGT. The CDR3 length is 14 residues. CDR3 region: CASSILAGVYEQYF. The CDR3 nucleotides read TGTGCCAGCAGTATCTTAGCGGGAGTCTACGAGCAGTACTTC.

Details on this clonotype: Since a far larger clone is one base different, this is likely a read error. The rearrangement uses TRBV5-1 and TRBJ2-1, with 13 bases aligning to TRBD2. The CDR3 length is 17 residues. CDR1 and CDR2 from the germline V gene are SGHRS and YFSETQ. The CDR3 protein is CASSLVLGLAGINEQFF. In DNA, the CDR3 is TGTGCCAGCAGTCTCGTACTGGGACTAGCGGGAATCAATGAGCAGTTCTTC.

On this clonotype: This could be a read error, since a much larger clone is one nucleotide away. This chain links TRBV10-3 with TRBJ2-7; 8 positions agree with TRBD1. CDR1 is ENHRY, CDR2 SYGVKD, per germline. The CDR3 covers 15 residues. CDR3 region: CAVSESDRAPYEQYF. CDR3 bases: TGTGCCGTCAGTGAGTCGGACAGGGCCCCCTACGAGCAGTACTTC.

This clonotype has at least ten counts. The rearrangement uses TRBV7-2 and TRBJ2-7; D unclear. This CDR3 is 10 amino acids long. In germline, CDR1 is SGHTA, CDR2 FQGNSA. The V and J ends lost 1 base and 6 bases respectively, with 1 base between them. CDR3 in DNA: TGTGCCAGCAGCTTAGGCGAGCAGTACTTC. Its protein is CASSLGEQYF.

This clonotype has only a few counts. The rearrangement joins TRBV20-1 to TRBJ2-1; 7 nucleotides agree with TRBD1. V lost 0 bases and J lost 7; bases outside the gene matches: 21. Germline lookup yields CDR1 DFQATT and CDR2 SNEGSKA (reference sequence). CDR3 length: 19 amino acids. In nucleotides, the CDR3 is TGCAGTGCTAGAGATCTTAAACGAGGACAGACAGGGTACTGGAATGAGCAGTTCTTC. Translated, it gives CSARDLKRGQTGYWNEQFF.

The V and J genes are TRBV2 and TRBJ1-3, with D tentatively TRBD1 (5 bases). This CDR3 has 14 amino acids. Germline V lookup: CDR1 SNHLY, CDR2 FYNNEI. Trimming shortened V by 5 bases and J by 8 bases, and 16 bases separated the two germline ends. For the CDR3, the DNA is TGTGCCAGCAGTCTTATTGGACAAGGGGACACCATATATTTT. Encoded protein: CASSLIGQGDTIYF.

In its sample, this clonotype was seen many times. The chain combines TRBV7-9 with TRBJ2-3, with D tentatively TRBD1 (5 bases). Looked up from germline, CDR1 is SEHNR and CDR2 is FQNEAQ (reference sequence). Trimming pared 2 bases from V and 1 base from J, leaving 10 bases between. This CDR3 spans 15 amino acids. This chain's CDR3 is CASSLRQGGTDTQYF. The CDR3 bases are TGTGCCAGCAGCTTACGGCAGGGTGGCACAGATACGCAGTATTTT.

At least ten counts were recorded for this clonotype. The J gene is TRBJ2-5, the V gene TRBV10-3, with D possibly TRBD1 on 5 matching bases. The germline V gene has CDR1 ENHRY and CDR2 SYGVKD. The CDR3 loop spans 14 amino acids. The V and J ends lost 6 bases and 4 bases respectively, with 15 bases between them. CDR3 in DNA: TGTGCCATCAGCGGGTTTGGGGCCGGAGAGACCCAGTACTTC. Its translation: CAISGFGAGETQYF.

This clonotype was seen ten or more times. This chain uses TRBV24-1 with TRBJ2-1; D ambiguous. Germline V gene data show CDR1 as KGHDR and CDR2 as SFDVKD. V was clipped by 3 bases and J by 4 bases, with 12 bases between them. The CDR3 contains 15 residues. The CDR3 region has the DNA TGTGCCACCAGTGATCCTCGCGGAGCTTACAATGAGCAGTTCTTC. Translation: CATSDPRGAYNEQFF.

This clonotype was counted many times. CDR3 protein: CASSLIAPGGSQPQHF. CDR3 nucleotides: TGTGCCAGCAGTCTTATAGCACCAGGGGGCTCCCAGCCCCAGCATTTT. This chain joins TRBV27 and TRBJ1-5; 8 bases are shared with TRBD1. The CDR3 totals 16 residues. Germline V gene data show CDR1 as MNHEY and CDR2 as SMNVEV (reference sequence). The V segment lost 5 bases and the J segment 7 bases; nucleotides outside the gene matches: 13.

This clonotype was detected once. The V gene is TRBV11-2, the J gene TRBJ2-3, with TRBD1 matching 8 bases. The better agreement between TRBJ2-1 and the DNA end casts doubt on the J call. The germline V gene has CDR1 SGHAT and CDR2 FQNNGV. The CDR3 is 14 residues long. CDR3 nucleotides: TGTGCCAGCAGCCGGACAGGGAGAAAGGGTGAGCAGTTCTTC. Residues: CASSRTGRKGEQFF.

This clonotype occurred many times. The chain recombines TRBV27 with TRBJ1-1, with a tentative D call TRBD1 (5 bases). Trimming pared 5 bases from V and 1 base from J, leaving 11 bases between. Germline CDR1 reads MNHEY; CDR2 reads SMNVEV (reference sequence). CDR3 length: 14 amino acids. CDR3 residues: CASSPFGGNTEAFF. CDR3 nucleotides: TGTGCCAGCAGTCCCTTTGGGGGGAACACTGAAGCTTTCTTT.

This clonotype was seen at least ten times. The chain joins TRBV11-2 to TRBJ2-1, with 9 bases matching TRBD2. The length of the CDR3 is 15 residues. With 6 bases clipped from V and 5 bases from J, the junction kept 8 bases outside the gene matches. Germline CDR1 and CDR2: SGHAT and FQNNGV. The CDR3 here is CASRATSGPHNEQFF. Here the CDR3 DNA reads TGTGCCAGCAGAGCTACTAGCGGGCCTCACAATGAGCAGTTCTTC.

This clonotype was seen many times. The chain couples TRBV7-2 to TRBJ2-3; TRBD1 is a possible D gene (6 bases). Germline V lookup: CDR1 SGHTA, CDR2 FQGNSA. The CDR3 extends over 16 amino acids. Trimming took 2 bases from V and 2 from J, leaving 14 bases between them. The CDR3 here is CASSLTRGSYTDTQYF. Here the CDR3 DNA reads TGTGCCAGCAGCTTAACCAGGGGAAGTTACACAGATACGCAGTATTTT. The entire variable domain, with the rest obtained from reference TRBV7-2 and TRBJ2-3, is as follows: GAGVSQSPSNKVTEKGKDVELRCDPISGHTALYWYRQSLGQGLEFLIYFQGNSAPDKSGLPSDRFSAERTGGSVSTLTIQRTQQEDSAVYLCASSLTRGSYTDTQYFGPGTRLTVL.